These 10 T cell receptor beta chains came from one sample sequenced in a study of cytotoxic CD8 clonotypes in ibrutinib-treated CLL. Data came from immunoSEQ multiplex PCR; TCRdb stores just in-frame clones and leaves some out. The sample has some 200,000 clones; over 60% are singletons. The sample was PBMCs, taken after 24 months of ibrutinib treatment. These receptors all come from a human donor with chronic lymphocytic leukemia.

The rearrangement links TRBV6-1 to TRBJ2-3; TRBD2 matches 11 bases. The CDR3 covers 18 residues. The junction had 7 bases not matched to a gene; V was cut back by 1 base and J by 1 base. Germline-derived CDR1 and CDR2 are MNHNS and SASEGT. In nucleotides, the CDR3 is TGTGCCAGCAGTGAAGTAGCGGGAGGGTCAACCGGCACAGATACGCAGTATTTT. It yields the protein CASSEVAGGSTGTDTQYF.

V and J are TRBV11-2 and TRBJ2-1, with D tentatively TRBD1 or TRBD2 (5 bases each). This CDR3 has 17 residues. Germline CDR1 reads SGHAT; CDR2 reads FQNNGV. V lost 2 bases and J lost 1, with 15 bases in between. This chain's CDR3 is CASSLSRDVFSYNEQFF. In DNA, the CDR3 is TGTGCCAGCAGCTTAAGCAGGGACGTGTTTTCCTACAATGAGCAGTTCTTC.

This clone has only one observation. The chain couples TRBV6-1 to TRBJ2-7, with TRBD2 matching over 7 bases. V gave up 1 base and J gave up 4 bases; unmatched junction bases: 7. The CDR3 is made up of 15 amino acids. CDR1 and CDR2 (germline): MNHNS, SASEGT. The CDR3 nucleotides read TGTGCCAGCAGTGAAGTTGCGGGAGAACGGTACGAGCAGTACTTC. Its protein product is CASSEVAGERYEQYF.

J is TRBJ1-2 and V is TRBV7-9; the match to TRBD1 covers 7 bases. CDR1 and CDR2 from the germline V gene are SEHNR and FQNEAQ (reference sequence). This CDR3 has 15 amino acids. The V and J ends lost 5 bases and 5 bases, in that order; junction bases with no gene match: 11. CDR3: CASSTGTARGYGYTF. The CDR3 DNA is TGTGCCAGCAGCACTGGGACAGCCCGGGGATATGGCTACACCTTC.

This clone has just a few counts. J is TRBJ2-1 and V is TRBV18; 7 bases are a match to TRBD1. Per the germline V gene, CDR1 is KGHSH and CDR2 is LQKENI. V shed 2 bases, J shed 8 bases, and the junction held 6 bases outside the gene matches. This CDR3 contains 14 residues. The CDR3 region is CASSPETGFDEQFF. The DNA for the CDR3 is TGTGCCAGCTCACCAGAGACAGGGTTCGATGAGCAGTTCTTC.

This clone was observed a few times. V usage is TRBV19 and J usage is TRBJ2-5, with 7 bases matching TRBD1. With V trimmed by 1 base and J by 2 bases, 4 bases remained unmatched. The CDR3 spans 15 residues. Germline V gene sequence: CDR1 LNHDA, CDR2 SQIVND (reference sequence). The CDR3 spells CASSIAAGGQETQYF. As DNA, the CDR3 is TGTGCCAGTAGTATAGCGGCAGGGGGACAAGAGACCCAGTACTTC.

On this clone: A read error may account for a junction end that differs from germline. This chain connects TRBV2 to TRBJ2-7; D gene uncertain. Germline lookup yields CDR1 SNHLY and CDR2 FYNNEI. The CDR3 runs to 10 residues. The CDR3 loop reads CASSEAPACF. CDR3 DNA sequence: TGTGCCAGCAGTGAAGCCCCCGCCTGCTTC.

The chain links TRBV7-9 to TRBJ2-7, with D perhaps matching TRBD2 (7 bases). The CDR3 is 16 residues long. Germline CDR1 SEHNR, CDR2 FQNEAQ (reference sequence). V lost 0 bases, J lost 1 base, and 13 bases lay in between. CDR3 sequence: CASSLAGASGSYEQYF. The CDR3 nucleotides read TGTGCCAGCAGCTTAGCGGGGGCTAGCGGATCCTACGAGCAGTACTTC.

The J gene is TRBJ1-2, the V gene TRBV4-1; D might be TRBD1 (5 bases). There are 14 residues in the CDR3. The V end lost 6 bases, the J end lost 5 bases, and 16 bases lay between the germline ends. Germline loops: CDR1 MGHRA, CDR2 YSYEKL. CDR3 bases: TGCGCCAGCAGACCGCAGGGATCTAGTTATGGCTACACCTTC. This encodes CASRPQGSSYGYTF.

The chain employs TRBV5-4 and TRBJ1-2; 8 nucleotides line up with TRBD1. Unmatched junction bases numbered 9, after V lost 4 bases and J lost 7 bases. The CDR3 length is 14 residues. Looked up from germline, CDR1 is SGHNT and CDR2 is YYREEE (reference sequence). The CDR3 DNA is TGTGCCAGCAGCCAGACTCAGGGGGCAAGTGGCTACACCTTC. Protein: CASSQTQGASGYTF.